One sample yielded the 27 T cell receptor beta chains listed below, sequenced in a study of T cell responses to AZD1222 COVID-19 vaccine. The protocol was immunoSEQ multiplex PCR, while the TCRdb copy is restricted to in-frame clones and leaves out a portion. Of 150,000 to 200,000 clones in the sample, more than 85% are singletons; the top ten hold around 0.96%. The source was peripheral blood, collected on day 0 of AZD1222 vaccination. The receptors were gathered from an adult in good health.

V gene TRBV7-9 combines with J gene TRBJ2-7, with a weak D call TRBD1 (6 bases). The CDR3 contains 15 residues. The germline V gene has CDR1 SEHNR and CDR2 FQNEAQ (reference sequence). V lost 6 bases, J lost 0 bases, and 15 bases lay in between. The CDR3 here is CASSWFGGASYEQYF. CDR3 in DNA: TGTGCCAGCAGTTGGTTTGGGGGCGCCTCCTACGAGCAGTACTTC.

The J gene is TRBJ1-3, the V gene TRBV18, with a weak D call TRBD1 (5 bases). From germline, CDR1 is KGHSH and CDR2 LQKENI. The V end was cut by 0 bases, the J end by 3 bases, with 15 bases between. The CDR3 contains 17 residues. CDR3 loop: CASSPPGRDPGGNTIYF. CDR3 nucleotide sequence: TGTGCCAGCTCACCACCTGGACGGGACCCAGGTGGAAACACCATATATTTT. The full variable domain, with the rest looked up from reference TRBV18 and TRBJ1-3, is NAGVMQNPRHLVRRRGQEARLRCSPMKGHSHVYWYRQLPEEGLKFMVYLQKENIIDESGMPKERFSAEFPKEGPSILRIQQVVRGDSAAYFCASSPPGRDPGGNTIYFGEGSWLTVV.

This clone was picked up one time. In nucleotides, the CDR3 is TGTGCCAGCTCAGGGGGCGGTAGCAATCAGCCCCAGCATTTT. Residues: CASSGGGSNQPQHF. The V call is TRBV28, the J call TRBJ1-5, with 8 bases aligning to TRBD1. CDR3 length equals 14 residues. V trimming: 8 bases; J trimming: 0 bases; junction bases outside the gene matches: 3. The germline CDR1 and CDR2 sequences are MDHEN and SYDVKM.

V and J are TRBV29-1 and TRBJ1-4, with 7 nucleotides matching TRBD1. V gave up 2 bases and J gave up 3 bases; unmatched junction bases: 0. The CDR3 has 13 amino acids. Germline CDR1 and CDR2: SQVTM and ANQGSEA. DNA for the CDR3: TGCAGCGTTGAAAGGGGGCCTAATGAAAAACTGTTTTTT. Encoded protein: CSVERGPNEKLFF. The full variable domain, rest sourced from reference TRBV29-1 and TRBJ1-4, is SAVISQKPSRDICQRGTSLTIQCQVDSQVTMMFWYRQQPGQSLTLIATANQGSEATYESGFVIDKFPISRPNLTFSTLTVSNMSPEDSSIYLCSVERGPNEKLFFGSGTQLSVL.

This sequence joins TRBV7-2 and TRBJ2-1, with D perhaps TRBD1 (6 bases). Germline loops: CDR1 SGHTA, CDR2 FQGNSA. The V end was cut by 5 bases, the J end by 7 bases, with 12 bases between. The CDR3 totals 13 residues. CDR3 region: CASSRYRANEQFF. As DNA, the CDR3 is TGTGCCAGCAGCCGGTACAGGGCTAATGAGCAGTTCTTC.

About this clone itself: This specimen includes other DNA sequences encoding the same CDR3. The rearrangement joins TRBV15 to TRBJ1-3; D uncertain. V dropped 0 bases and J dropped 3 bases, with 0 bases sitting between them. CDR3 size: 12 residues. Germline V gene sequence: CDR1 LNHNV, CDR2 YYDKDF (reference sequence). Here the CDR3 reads CATSRDGNTIYF. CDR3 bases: TGTGCCACCAGCAGAGATGGAAACACCATATATTTT.

The CDR3 is CASSQDRRQGVHEQYF. CDR3 sequence (DNA): TGCGCCAGCAGCCAAGATAGGCGACAGGGGGTCCACGAGCAGTACTTC. The rearrangement uses TRBV4-3 and TRBJ2-7; 9 nucleotides line up with TRBD1. The germline V gene encodes CDR1 LGHNA and CDR2 YSLEER. The CDR3 covers 16 residues. Trimming removed 0 bases from V and 5 bases from J; junction bases left unmatched: 8.

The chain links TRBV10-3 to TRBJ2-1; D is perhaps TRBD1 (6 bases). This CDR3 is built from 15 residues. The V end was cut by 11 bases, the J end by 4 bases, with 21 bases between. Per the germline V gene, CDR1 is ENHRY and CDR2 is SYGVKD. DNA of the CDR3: TGTGCCTCCTCTCCCCGAGGACAGACTTACAATGAGCAGTTCTTC. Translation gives CASSPRGQTYNEQFF.

DNA for the CDR3: TGCAGTGCTAGTGCCGGGTTCCACGAGCAGTACTTC. It encodes CSASAGFHEQYF. The chain joins TRBV20-1 to TRBJ2-7; D gene ambiguous. Germline CDR1 and CDR2: DFQATT and SNEGSKA (reference sequence). The CDR3 extends over 12 amino acids. Trimming removed 3 bases from V and 5 bases from J, with 11 bases in between.

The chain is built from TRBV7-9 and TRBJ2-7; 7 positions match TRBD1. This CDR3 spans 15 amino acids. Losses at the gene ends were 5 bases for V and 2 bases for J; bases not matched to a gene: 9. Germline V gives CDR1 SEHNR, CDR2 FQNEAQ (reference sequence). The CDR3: CASSRGQDSPYEQYF. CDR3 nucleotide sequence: TGTGCCAGCAGCCGTGGACAGGATTCTCCCTACGAGCAGTACTTC.

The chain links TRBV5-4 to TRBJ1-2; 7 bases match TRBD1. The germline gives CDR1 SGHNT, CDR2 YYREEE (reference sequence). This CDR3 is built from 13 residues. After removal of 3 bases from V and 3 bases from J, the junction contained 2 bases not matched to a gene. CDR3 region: CASSWDSDYGYTF. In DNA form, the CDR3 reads TGTGCCAGCAGCTGGGACAGCGACTATGGCTACACCTTC.

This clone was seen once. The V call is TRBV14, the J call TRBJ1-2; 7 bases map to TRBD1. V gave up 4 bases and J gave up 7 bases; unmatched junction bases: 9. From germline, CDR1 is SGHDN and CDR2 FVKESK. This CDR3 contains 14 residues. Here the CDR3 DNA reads TGTGCCAGCAGCCCCTACAGGGGCGCCTTTGGCTACACCTTC. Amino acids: CASSPYRGAFGYTF.

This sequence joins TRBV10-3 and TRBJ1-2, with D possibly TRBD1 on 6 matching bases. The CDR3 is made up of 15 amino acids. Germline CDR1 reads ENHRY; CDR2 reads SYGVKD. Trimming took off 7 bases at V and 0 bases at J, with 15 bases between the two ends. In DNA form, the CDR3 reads TGTGCCATCAAAGGGACACTAGAGGCTAACTATGGCTACACCTTC. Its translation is CAIKGTLEANYGYTF.

The CDR3 here is CAWSIDGTYNSPLHF. CDR3 DNA sequence: TGTGCCTGGAGTATTGACGGTACCTATAATTCACCCCTCCACTTT. This sequence joins TRBV30 and TRBJ1-6, with no clear D. Trimming took 2 bases from V and 2 from J, leaving 10 bases between them. The CDR3 spans 15 residues. From germline, CDR1 is GTSNPN and CDR2 SVGIG (reference sequence).

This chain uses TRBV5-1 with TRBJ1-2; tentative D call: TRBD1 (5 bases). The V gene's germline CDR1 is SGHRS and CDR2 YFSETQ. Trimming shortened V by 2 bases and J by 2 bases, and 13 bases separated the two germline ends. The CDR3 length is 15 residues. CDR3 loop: CASSLGLGTNYGYTF. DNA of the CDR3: TGCGCCAGCAGCTTAGGTCTCGGGACCAACTATGGCTACACCTTC.

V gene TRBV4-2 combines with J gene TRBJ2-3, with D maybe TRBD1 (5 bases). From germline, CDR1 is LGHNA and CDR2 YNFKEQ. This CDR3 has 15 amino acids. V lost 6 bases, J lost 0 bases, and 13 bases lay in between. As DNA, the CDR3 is TGTGCCAGCAGAAACAGGCCTGCTAGCACAGATACGCAGTATTTT. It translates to CASRNRPASTDTQYF.

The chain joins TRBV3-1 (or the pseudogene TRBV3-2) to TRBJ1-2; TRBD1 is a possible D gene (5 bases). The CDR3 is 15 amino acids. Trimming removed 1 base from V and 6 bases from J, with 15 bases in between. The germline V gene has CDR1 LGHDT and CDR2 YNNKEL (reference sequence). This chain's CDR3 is CASSQGISRENGYTF. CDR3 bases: TGTGCCAGCAGCCAAGGTATTTCCAGGGAGAATGGCTACACCTTC.

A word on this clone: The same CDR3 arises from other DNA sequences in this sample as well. CDR3 DNA: TGCGCCAGCAGCTTGGGGGAAGAGACCCAGTACTTC. Residues: CASSLGEETQYF. The rearrangement links TRBV5-1 to TRBJ2-5; D is unresolved. Trimming pared 0 bases from V and 3 bases from J, leaving 3 bases between. The CDR3 spans 12 residues. Germline CDR1 SGHRS, CDR2 YFSETQ. The full variable domain, its missing parts supplied by reference TRBV5-1 and TRBJ2-5, is KAGVTQTPRYLIKTRGQQVTLSCSPISGHRSVSWYQQTPGQGLQFLFEYFSETQRNKGNFPGRFSGRQFSNSRSEMNVSTLELGDSALYLCASSLGEETQYFGPGTRLLVL.

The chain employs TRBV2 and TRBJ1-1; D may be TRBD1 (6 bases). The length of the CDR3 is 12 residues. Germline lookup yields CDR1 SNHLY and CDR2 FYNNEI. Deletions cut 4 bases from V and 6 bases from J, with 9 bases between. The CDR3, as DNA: TGTGCCAGCAGTGCCAGGGGTTCTGAAGCTTTCTTT. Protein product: CASSARGSEAFF.

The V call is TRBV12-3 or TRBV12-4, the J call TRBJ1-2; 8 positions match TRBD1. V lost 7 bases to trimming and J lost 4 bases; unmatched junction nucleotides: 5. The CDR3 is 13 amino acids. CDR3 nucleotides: TGTGCCAGCACTCAAGACAGGGGCTATGGCTACACCTTC. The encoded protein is CASTQDRGYGYTF.

The CDR3 DNA sequence: TGTGCCTGGAGTGCGGTAGGGAGGGGTGCTTCACCCCTCCACTTT. Translation gives CAWSAVGRGASPLHF. J is TRBJ1-6 and V is TRBV30; possibly TRBD1 for D (5 bases). Germline CDR1 and CDR2: GTSNPN and SVGIG (reference sequence). The CDR3 runs to 15 residues. The V end lost 1 base, the J end lost 9 bases, and 16 bases lay between the germline ends.

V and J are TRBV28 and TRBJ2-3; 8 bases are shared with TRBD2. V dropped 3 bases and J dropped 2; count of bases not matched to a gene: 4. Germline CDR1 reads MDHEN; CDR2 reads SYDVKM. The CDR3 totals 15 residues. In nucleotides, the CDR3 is TGTGCCAGCAGTTTCGTTAGCGGGGCCACAGATACGCAGTATTTT. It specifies CASSFVSGATDTQYF.

The CDR3 spells CASRGGGNQPQHF. Here the CDR3 DNA reads TGTGCCAGCCGGGGAGGGGGCAATCAGCCCCAGCATTTT. V and J are TRBV2 and TRBJ1-5; tentative D call: TRBD1 (5 bases). The CDR3 sequence is 13 residues long. V was shortened by 8 bases and J by 2 bases, with 10 bases between the two germline ends. Germline V lookup: CDR1 SNHLY, CDR2 FYNNEI.

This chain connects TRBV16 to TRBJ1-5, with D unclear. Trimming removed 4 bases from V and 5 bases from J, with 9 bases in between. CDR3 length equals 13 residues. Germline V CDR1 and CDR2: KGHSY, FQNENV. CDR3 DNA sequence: TGTGCCAGCAGCCGCGAGGGTTATCAGCCCCAGCATTTT. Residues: CASSREGYQPQHF.

The CDR3 DNA reads TGTGCCAGCAGTTTAATTGGGGGTGGCTACACCTTC. The encoded protein is CASSLIGGGYTF. V usage is TRBV12-3 or TRBV12-4 and J usage is TRBJ1-2, with D possibly matching TRBD1 (5 bases). The CDR3 sequence is 12 residues long. Trimming removed 2 bases from V and 7 bases from J, with 8 bases in between.

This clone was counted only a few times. The CDR3 loop reads CASSLAGFGGPFF. CDR3 DNA: TGTGCCAGCAGCTTAGCAGGGTTCGGAGGCCCTTTCTTT. V usage is TRBV7-9 and J usage is TRBJ1-1; D gene ambiguous. Germline values: CDR1 SEHNR, CDR2 FQNEAQ (reference sequence). The CDR3 has 13 amino acids. Deletions cut 0 bases from V and 12 bases from J, with 14 bases between.

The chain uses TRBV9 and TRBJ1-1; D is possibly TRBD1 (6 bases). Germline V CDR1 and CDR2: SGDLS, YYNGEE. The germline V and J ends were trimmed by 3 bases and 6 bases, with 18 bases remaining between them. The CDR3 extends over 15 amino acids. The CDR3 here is CASSGAGGGSPEAFF. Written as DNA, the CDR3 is TGTGCCAGCAGCGGAGCCGGGGGCGGGAGCCCTGAAGCTTTCTTT.